These 30 T cell receptor beta chains originate from one sample sequenced in a study of T cell repertoires in cytomegalovirus infection (dated by TCRdb to between 2017 and 2020). For sequencing, an Illumina HiSeq 1500 was employed. TCRdb itself trimmed the public reads at Q25 with fastp, ran MiXCR and retained productive beta chains. Each record represents a unique CDR3 protein, reported with the most common genes and DNA among its rows. This sample has 450,000 to 650,000 distinct CDR3 sequences in its table, and more than 25% of those were observed once. The ten largest make up approximately 13% of the sample. Sequenced: PBMCs. The receptor source for this set is a human donor in good health (CMV status not recorded). Some clones in this sample may be carry-over from other donors' samples.

This clonotype has just a few counts. The V and J genes are TRBV29-1 and TRBJ2-7; the D gene is possibly TRBD1 (5 bases). This CDR3 contains 13 residues. Germline V gives CDR1 SQVTM, CDR2 ANQGSEA. Trimming stripped 2 bases from V and 0 bases from J, with 8 bases between. The CDR3 loop reads CSVEPDNSYEQYF. CDR3 DNA sequence: TGCAGCGTTGAACCGGACAACTCCTACGAGCAGTACTTC.

This clonotype occurred a few times. This chain connects TRBV6-2 or TRBV6-3 to TRBJ2-7; 7 positions agree with TRBD2. Looked up from germline, CDR1 is MNHEY and CDR2 is SVGEGT. V dropped 6 bases and J dropped 0; count of bases not matched to a gene: 8. The CDR3 spans 15 residues. DNA of the CDR3: TGTGCCAGCAGGAATGGACTAGGTCCCTCCTACGAGCAGTACGTC. Translated: CASRNGLGPSYEQYV.

To note about this clonotype: One junction end disagrees with the germline gene, perhaps due to a read error. The chain carries TRBV12-3 or TRBV12-4 and TRBJ1-1; D is unclear. CDR3 length: 14 residues. The CDR3 coding sequence is TGTGCCAGCACTTTAGGCACCCTGAACACTGAAGCTTTCTTT. Amino acids: CASTLGTLNTEAFF.

The sample holds a few counts of this clonotype. The genes are TRBV6-5 and TRBJ2-5; TRBD1 matches 10 bases. CDR1 is MNHEY, CDR2 SVGAGI, per germline. The CDR3 consists of 15 residues. V lost 6 bases to trimming and J lost 2 bases; unmatched junction nucleotides: 6. The CDR3 DNA reads as TGTGCCAGCAGGGGACCGGGACAGGGGCAAGAGACCCAGTACTTC. Translating it yields CASRGPGQGQETQYF.

J is TRBJ2-7 and V is TRBV7-9, with 9 bases fitting TRBD2. With 2 bases clipped from V and 4 bases from J, the junction kept 6 bases outside the gene matches. The CDR3 loop spans 15 amino acids. Germline V lookup: CDR1 SEHNR, CDR2 FQNEAQ (reference sequence). DNA of the CDR3: TGTGCCAGCAGCTTAAGAACTAGCGGGTTATACGAGCAGTACGTC. Translated: CASSLRTSGLYEQYV.

The chain links TRBV7-2 to TRBJ2-2; D may correspond to TRBD1 or TRBD2 (5 bases each). CDR1 and CDR2 from the germline V gene are SGHTA and FQGNSA. This CDR3 spans 15 amino acids. Deletions cut 3 bases from V and 4 bases from J, with 12 bases between. Written as DNA, the CDR3 is TGTGCCAGCAGCTTTTCGGGGCAGGGCACCGGGGAGCTGTTTTTT. Protein product: CASSFSGQGTGELFF.

Comments on this clonotype: The junction and the germline gene differ at one end; a read error may be behind it. The gene calls are TRBV12-3 or TRBV12-4 and TRBJ1-2; D perhaps matches TRBD1 (6 bases). The CDR3 runs to 13 residues. This CDR3 is CASSLGHGLVNMF. The CDR3 DNA is TGTGCCAGCAGTTTGGGACATGGGCTCGTTAATATGTTC.

This clonotype was seen once. The chain combines TRBV30 with TRBJ2-1, with D possibly being TRBD1 or TRBD2 (6 bases each). V lost 8 bases and J 9 bases, leaving 14 bases between the germline ends. CDR3 length equals 11 residues. CDR1 and CDR2 (germline): GTSNPN, SVGIG (reference sequence). The CDR3 coding sequence is TGTGCCAACGGGAGAGGGGGTGAGCAGTTCTTC. Translation gives CANGRGGEQFF.

This rearrangement joins TRBV6-2 or TRBV6-3 to TRBJ1-1; D perhaps matches TRBD1 (6 bases). V dropped 5 bases and J dropped 4 bases, with 17 bases sitting between them. The CDR3 has 15 amino acids. CDR1 is MNHEY and CDR2 is SVGEGT in the germline V gene. The CDR3 reads CASSLQTGAFTEAFF. CDR3 DNA sequence: TGTGCCAGCAGTCTTCAGACAGGCGCCTTCACTGAAGCTTTCTTT.

The rearrangement links TRBV7-3 to TRBJ2-3, with TRBD1 matching 7 bases. Germline CDR1 is SGHTA and CDR2 is FQGTGA. The CDR3 totals 15 residues. V dropped 5 bases and J dropped 0; count of bases not matched to a gene: 5. CDR3 DNA: TGTGCCAGCAGCAGAGGGGGCGGAAGCACAGATACGCAGTATTTT. Its protein product is CASSRGGGSTDTQYF.

V is TRBV7-1 and J is TRBJ2-3; tentative D call: TRBD1 (5 bases). TRBV7-1 falls under the ORF class, with uncertain function. The CDR3 has 15 residues. Trimming took off 6 bases at V and 3 bases at J, with 16 bases between the two ends. CDR3 amino acids: CASRGEGRVTDTQYF. The CDR3 DNA reads as TGTGCCAGCAGAGGTGAAGGCAGGGTTACAGATACGCAGTATTTT.

The chain recombines TRBV6-5 with TRBJ2-1; 14 nucleotides match TRBD2. CDR1 and CDR2 from the germline V gene are MNHEY and SVGAGI. The ends lost 4 bases at V and 2 bases at J; junction bases unmatched: 10. This CDR3 spans 19 amino acids. CDR3 DNA: TGTGCCAGCAGTTCCTCCGGGACTAGCGGGAGAGCAACCTACAATGAGCAGTTCTTC. Translated, it gives CASSSSGTSGRATYNEQFF.

In its sample, this clonotype was seen a few times. This sequence joins TRBV18 and TRBJ2-3; possible D gene TRBD1, 6 bases. The CDR3 runs 16 residues. Germline CDR1 KGHSH, CDR2 LQKENI. Between the trimmed V and J ends, which lost 1 base and 1 base, there was a span of 12 bases. CDR3 loop: CASSPQPNRGTDTQYF. The CDR3 DNA sequence: TGTGCCAGCTCACCACAGCCCAACAGGGGCACAGATACGCAGTATTTT.

This chain connects TRBV5-4 to TRBJ2-5; D is unresolved. CDR1 is SGHNT, CDR2 YYREEE, per germline (reference sequence). Trimming left V 1 base short and J 6 bases short, with 16 bases between. This CDR3 comprises 15 residues. The CDR3 DNA sequence: TGTGCCAGCAGCTTGTTTTCATTACAGACCAAGACCCAGTACTTC. It translates to CASSLFSLQTKTQYF.

This rearrangement joins TRBV11-3 to TRBJ2-2; TRBD2 aligns across 14 bases. Germline values: CDR1 SGHNT, CDR2 YENEEA. The CDR3 extends over 18 amino acids. V was pared by 1 base and J by 3 bases, with 4 bases of the junction left unmatched. This CDR3 reads CASSLAGLAGAYTGELFF. For the CDR3, the DNA is TGTGCCAGCAGCTTAGCGGGACTAGCGGGAGCGTACACCGGGGAGCTGTTTTTT. Together with reference TRBV11-3 and TRBJ2-2, the CDR3 gives the full variable domain: EAGVVQSPRYKIIEKKQPVAFWCNPISGHNTLYWYLQNLGQGPELLIRYENEEAVDDSQLPKDRFSAERLKGVDSTLKIQPAELGDSAVYLCASSLAGLAGAYTGELFFGEGSRLTVL.

This clonotype was counted many times. This chain links TRBV7-2 with TRBJ1-5, with D possibly TRBD1 on 5 matching bases. The germline gives CDR1 SGHTA, CDR2 FQGNSA. The germline V and J ends were trimmed by 5 bases and 1 base, with 15 bases remaining between them. This CDR3 has 16 residues. The CDR3 bases are TGTGCCAGCAGCCTCCGGGGCCCGGGGAGCAATCAGCCCCAGCATTTT. Protein sequence: CASSLRGPGSNQPQHF.

This rearrangement joins TRBV29-1 to TRBJ1-2; TRBD1 aligns across 8 bases. The CDR3 runs 13 residues. The J segment lost 4 bases and the V segment lost 4 bases, leaving 5 bases of the junction unmatched. Germline CDR1 and CDR2: SQVTM and ANQGSEA. This chain's CDR3 is CSVGPGQGYGYTF. DNA for the CDR3: TGCAGCGTTGGCCCCGGACAGGGCTATGGCTACACCTTC.

This clonotype appeared a few times. J is TRBJ2-1 and V is TRBV27, with 15 nucleotides matching TRBD2. The germline gives CDR1 MNHEY, CDR2 SMNVEV (reference sequence). The CDR3 has 20 amino acids. V shed 3 bases, J shed 0 bases, and the junction held 9 bases outside the gene matches. The CDR3 DNA sequence: TGTGCCAGCAGTTTGTGGGGACTAGCGGGAGGCTCGGGCTCCTACAATGAGCAGTTCTTC. Amino acids: CASSLWGLAGGSGSYNEQFF.

The genes are TRBV7-2 and TRBJ2-3; no clear D. CDR1 and CDR2 from the germline V gene are SGHTA and FQGNSA. The CDR3 is 12 residues long. V lost 4 bases and J lost 5, with 7 bases in between. The CDR3 DNA reads TGTGCCAGCAGCTCTTGGCTAGATACGCAGTATTTT. This translates into CASSSWLDTQYF.

The CDR3 loop reads CASSFTGRGQDEKLFF. Written as DNA, the CDR3 is TGTGCCAGCAGCTTCACCGGTCGAGGACAAGATGAAAAACTGTTTTTT. V and J are TRBV5-4 and TRBJ1-4; TRBD1 is a possible D gene (5 bases). The CDR3 spans 16 residues. The germline CDR1 and CDR2 sequences are SGHNT and YYREEE (reference sequence). The V gene lost 2 bases and the J gene lost 6 bases, with 17 bases spanning the gap.

The chain's CDR3 is CASGWAQGAISGYTF. CDR3 DNA: TGTGCTAGTGGTTGGGCACAGGGGGCAATAAGCGGCTACACCTTC. The gene calls are TRBV12-5 and TRBJ1-2, with TRBD1 matching 9 bases. The CDR3 covers 15 residues. Germline CDR1 is LGHNT and CDR2 is FRNRAP. J gave up 8 bases and V 4 bases, and 11 bases lay outside the gene matches.

This chain links TRBV7-9 with TRBJ2-3; D call uncertain. V dropped 2 bases and J dropped 2 bases, with 8 bases sitting between them. Germline V gene lookup returns CDR1 SEHNR and CDR2 FQNEAQ (reference sequence). CDR3 length equals 14 residues. The CDR3 spells CASSLYLDTDTQYF. CDR3 coding DNA: TGTGCCAGCAGCTTATATCTGGACACAGATACGCAGTATTTT.

There are many counts of this clonotype. This chain joins TRBV12-3 or TRBV12-4 and TRBJ2-1; the D call may be TRBD1 or TRBD2 (5 bases each). Trimming removed 1 base from V and 5 bases from J, with 15 bases in between. The CDR3 is made up of 16 amino acids. CDR3 DNA sequence: TGTGCCAGCAGTTTAGGCCGGGACGTACGGAACAATGAGCAGTTCTTC. The encoded protein is CASSLGRDVRNNEQFF.

This clonotype has more than one count but fewer than ten. This chain uses TRBV7-6 with TRBJ2-4, with TRBD2 as a possible D gene (7 bases). The germline V gene has CDR1 SGHVS and CDR2 FNYEAQ. V was shortened by 3 bases and J by 8 bases, with 14 bases between the two germline ends. The CDR3 consists of 14 residues. The CDR3 sequence: CASSFGGRVDIQYF. In DNA form, the CDR3 reads TGTGCCAGCAGCTTCGGGGGGCGGGTGGACATTCAGTACTTC.

This chain links TRBV18 with TRBJ1-1; a possible D gene is TRBD1 (6 bases). The CDR3 has 18 amino acids. The germline V gene has CDR1 KGHSH and CDR2 LQKENI. Trimming removed 6 bases from V and 0 bases from J, with 23 bases in between. The CDR3 sequence: CASSPAAGGGSMNTEAFF. The DNA of the CDR3 is TGTGCCAGCTCCCCCGCTGCTGGGGGCGGTTCGATGAACACTGAAGCTTTCTTT. The variable domain in full, with the rest retrieved from reference TRBV18 and TRBJ1-1, is NAGVMQNPRHLVRRRGQEARLRCSPMKGHSHVYWYRQLPEEGLKFMVYLQKENIIDESGMPKERFSAEFPKEGPSILRIQQVVRGDSAAYFCASSPAAGGGSMNTEAFFGQGTRLTVV.

This clonotype was found a few times. CDR3 nucleotides: TGTGCCAGCAGGGGGCTAGCGGGAGGAGGGAGCACAGATACGCAGTATTTT. Protein: CASRGLAGGGSTDTQYF. The gene calls are TRBV6-5 and TRBJ2-3; 11 positions agree with TRBD2. Trimming removed 6 bases from V and 0 bases from J; junction bases left unmatched: 8. CDR1 MNHEY and CDR2 SVGAGI come from the germline V gene. The CDR3 is made up of 17 amino acids.

The rearrangement uses TRBV29-1 and TRBJ2-6; D may be TRBD1 (5 bases). The CDR3 is 19 residues long. Trimming cost V 0 bases and J 4 bases, with 22 bases left between them. Germline CDR1 SQVTM, CDR2 ANQGSEA. CDR3 in amino acids: CSVEDYLDISSAGANVLTF. The CDR3 nucleotides read TGCAGCGTTGAAGACTATCTGGACATCTCTTCCGCGGGGGCCAACGTCCTGACTTTC.

The V and J genes are TRBV28 and TRBJ2-7, with 9 positions matching TRBD1. After removal of 3 bases from V and 6 bases from J, the junction contained 12 bases not matched to a gene. Per germline, CDR1 MDHEN and CDR2 SYDVKM. This CDR3 comprises 16 residues. In DNA form, the CDR3 reads TGTGCCAGCAGTTTTTGGTCCAGTACAGGGGGCCGCGAGCAGTACTTC. Its protein product is CASSFWSSTGGREQYF.

This clonotype came up many times. The CDR3 nucleotides read TGTGCCAGCAGCCATACTCGGGACACGGCCAAGAATGAGCAGTTCTTC. Translation gives CASSHTRDTAKNEQFF. The chain employs TRBV7-6 and TRBJ2-1; tentatively, D is TRBD1 (6 bases). The CDR3 loop spans 16 amino acids. Looked up from germline, CDR1 is SGHVS and CDR2 is FNYEAQ. The V gene lost 5 bases and the J gene lost 7 bases, with 21 bases spanning the gap.

This chain joins TRBV6-1 and TRBJ2-3, with 9 bases aligning to TRBD1. Germline trimming cut 6 bases from V and 6 bases from J; bases unmatched to any gene: 7. Germline values: CDR1 MNHNS, CDR2 SASEGT. The length of the CDR3 is 14 residues. The CDR3: CASRHPDRGDTQYF. In DNA, the CDR3 is TGTGCCAGCAGGCACCCAGACAGGGGGGATACGCAGTATTTT.